A selection of T cell receptor beta chains follows, all from one sample in a study of cytomegalovirus exposure and HLA in healthy donors. Here immunoSEQ multiplex PCR was the method, and the copy in TCRdb shows in-frame clones only, minus some. The sample includes around 120,000 clones, 75% to 85% of them seen just once. The specimen sequenced was PBMCs. Receptor source: a woman in her thirties or forties in good health and CMV-seropositive. Each CDR3 is given with its conserved first and last residue. D genes are given only for firm matches. Rows give clone size only sometimes, using once, few, many, or a class for an expanded clone.

TGTGCCAGCATTGGGGGCAGCATAGCGGGAGAGGCCTCCTACGAGCAGTACTTC	CASIGGSIAGEASYEQYF	TRBD2	TRBJ2-7	once	TRBV2
TGTGCCAGCAGCCCCGTGGGACAGGGGGCGGGGAACACTGAAGCTTTCTTT	CASSPVGQGAGNTEAFF	TRBD1	TRBJ1-1	-	TRBV7-6
TGTGCCAGCAGCTTGAGGCTGGTTAGCGGCATATCAGATACGCAGTATTTT	CASSLRLVSGISDTQYF	-	TRBJ2-3	-	TRBV5-6
TGTGCCAGCAGCGCTCCAGGGTTGGATCACTATGGCTACACCTTC	CASSAPGLDHYGYTF	-	TRBJ1-2	-	TRBV9
TGTGCCAGCAGCTCCCGGACTAGCGGGGGGGCAGATACGCAGTATTTT	CASSSRTSGGADTQYF	TRBD2	TRBJ2-3	-	TRBV7-3
TGTGCCAGCAGCGCTCAACCGGGACAGGTTAATTCACCCCTCCACTTT	CASSAQPGQVNSPLHF	TRBD1	TRBJ1-6	-	TRBV9
TGCGCCAGCAGCCGCGACGGAGGGACCTACAATGAGCAGTTCTTC	CASSRDGGTYNEQFF	-	TRBJ2-1	-	TRBV5-1
TGTGCCAGCAGTAGGGGACAGGGGGCCGTATCGGCCCAGCATTTT	CASSRGQGAVSAQHF	TRBD1	TRBJ1-5	-	TRBV6-6
TGTGCCAGCAGTGAAAACACACGTTATGGCTACACCTTC	CASSENTRYGYTF	-	TRBJ1-2	-	TRBV2
TGTGCCAGCAGCACGACAGGGTTGTTAAGCGAGCAGTACTTC	CASSTTGLLSEQYF	TRBD1	TRBJ2-7	-	TRBV7-9
TGTGCCAGCAGTCCGATGTTTAGCGGGATGACAGATACGCAGTATTTT	CASSPMFSGMTDTQYF	TRBD2	TRBJ2-3	-	TRBV28
TGTGCCAGCAGCTTAGAGGGGATGCGTGAAGCTTTCTTT	CASSLEGMREAFF	-	TRBJ1-1	-	TRBV7-2
TGTGCCAGCGTAGCGAGTACTGAAGCTTTCTTT	CASVASTEAFF	-	TRBJ1-1	-	TRBV19
TGCGCCAGCAGCTTGGGGTCCGGGGTTCGAGAGACCCAGTACTTC	CASSLGSGVRETQYF	-	TRBJ2-5	-	TRBV5-1
TGTGCCAGCAGCCGTGGGACAGGGGGCGTGAACACTGAAGCTTTCTTT	CASSRGTGGVNTEAFF	TRBD1	TRBJ1-1	-	TRBV28
TGTGCCAGCAACGGACAGGGGTATGGCTACACCTTC	CASNGQGYGYTF	TRBD1	TRBJ1-2	-	TRBV6-6
TGTGCCAGCAGTTTAGCTGGGACAGGGAGCTATGGCTACACCTTC	CASSLAGTGSYGYTF	TRBD1	TRBJ1-2	-	TRBV28
TGTGCCAGCAGTTTGGCAGGGGGCGGGTTGGAGCAGTTCTTC	CASSLAGGGLEQFF	TRBD1	TRBJ2-1	-	TRBV28
TGTGCCAGCAGCACGACTAGCGAGAGCTCCTACGAGCAGTACTTC	CASSTTSESSYEQYF	TRBD2	TRBJ2-7	-	TRBV28
TGTGCCAGCAGCTCCCTAGAACGACAGGAACAAGAGACCCAGTACTTC	CASSSLERQEQETQYF	-	TRBJ2-5	-	TRBV5-6
TGTGCCAGCAGTCAAGGGATAGTAGGGACTAGCGCATACAATGAGCAGTTCTTC	CASSQGIVGTSAYNEQFF	TRBD2	TRBJ2-1	once	TRBV7-3
TGTGCCAGCAGTTGGGGACAGGACTATGGCTACACCTTC	CASSWGQDYGYTF	TRBD1	TRBJ1-2	-	TRBV6-5
TGTGCTAGTGGTCCCGGGACAGGGGGGAATGGCTACACCTTC	CASGPGTGGNGYTF	TRBD1	TRBJ1-2	-	TRBV12-5
TGTGCCAGCAGGACCCGGGGGACGGAAGAATCCAACTATGGCTACACCTTC	CASRTRGTEESNYGYTF	-	TRBJ1-2	-	TRBV2
TGTGCCAGTAGTAGCACAGGGGGCACTGAAGCTTTCTTT	CASSSTGGTEAFF	TRBD1	TRBJ1-1	-	TRBV19
TGTGCCTGGAGTGTACGGGGGAACACTGAAGCTTTCTTT	CAWSVRGNTEAFF	-	TRBJ1-1	few	TRBV30